This T cell receptor (beta chain) was documented in a study of blood T cell repertoires in COVID-19. Authors' methods: Amplification with reference gene primers provided the estimates of nucleated cell counts. The repertoire was sequenced with immunoSEQ multiplex PCR; TCRdb's copy has only in-frame clones and lacks some. V and J calls and clone size come straight from that table; D and trimming were deduced from the DNA. The repertoire holds 25,000 to 35,000 clones, with over 75% as singletons. After removal of 4 bases from V and 5 bases from J, the junction contained 11 bases not matched to a gene. CDR1 SGHDT and CDR2 YYEEEE come from the germline V gene. This CDR3 comprises 15 residues.

The V call is TRBV5-6, the J call TRBJ2-5; 7 bases match TRBD2. The clonotype was recovered from a human donor in a cohort sampled during active COVID-19. The sequenced sample consisted of peripheral blood. CDR3 protein: CASSPWNSGLETQYF. CDR3 bases: TGTGCCAGCAGCCCTTGGAATAGCGGGCTTGAGACCCAGTACTTC.